What follows are 12 T cell receptor beta chains derived from one specimen sequenced in a study of T cell responses to AZD1222 COVID-19 vaccine. Generated by immunoSEQ multiplex PCR, the TCRdb table keeps only in-frame clones and is missing some. The sample contains roughly 270,000 clones, approximately 94% of which appear only once. Specimen: peripheral blood, collected 28 days after the second AZD1222 dose. Source of these receptors: an adult who received the AZD1222 COVID-19 vaccine.

The J gene is TRBJ2-5, the V gene TRBV7-2; D uncertain. V lost 5 bases, J lost 5 bases, and 6 bases lay in between. The CDR3 extends over 11 amino acids. Per germline, CDR1 SGHTA and CDR2 FQGNSA. CDR3 DNA sequence: TGTGCCAGCAGCCCCTATGAGACCCAGTACTTC. It translates to CASSPYETQYF.

The CDR3 coding sequence is TGTGCCACTAGACAGGGCCAGAATTCACCCCTCCACTTT. It encodes CATRQGQNSPLHF. The rearrangement links TRBV27 to TRBJ1-6, with 7 bases identical to TRBD1. V shed 10 bases, J shed 7 bases, and the junction held 7 bases outside the gene matches. The CDR3 covers 13 residues. Per germline, CDR1 MNHEY and CDR2 SMNVEV (reference sequence).

The V call is TRBV5-1, the J call TRBJ2-7, with 9 nucleotides matching TRBD1. V lost 4 bases to trimming and J lost 5 bases; unmatched junction nucleotides: 7. CDR1 and CDR2 (germline): SGHRS, YFSETQ. The CDR3 runs to 14 residues. As DNA, the CDR3 is TGCGCCAGCAGCGTACAGGGGGCGCGGGACGAGCAGTACTTC. Translating gives CASSVQGARDEQYF.

This chain connects TRBV7-9 to TRBJ1-2; D is possibly TRBD1 (5 bases). Germline assignment: CDR1 SEHNR and CDR2 FQNEAQ (reference sequence). The CDR3 contains 15 residues. V was shortened by 1 base and J by 0 bases, with 9 bases between the two germline ends. The CDR3 DNA is TGTGCCAGCAGCTTAGGGGGGAGGACTAACTATGGCTACACCTTC. Protein: CASSLGGRTNYGYTF.

The V and J genes are TRBV28 and TRBJ1-4, with TRBD1 as a possible D gene (6 bases). This CDR3 region has 14 residues. V shed 8 bases and J shed 1 base, with 11 bases lying between them. Per the germline V gene, CDR1 is MDHEN and CDR2 is SYDVKM. CDR3 coding DNA: TGTGCCAGCGAAAAGGGGGGAACTAATGAAAAACTGTTTTTT. As protein: CASEKGGTNEKLFF.

The chain joins TRBV2 to TRBJ2-1, with unresolved D. CDR3 size: 15 residues. CDR1 is SNHLY and CDR2 is FYNNEI in the germline V gene. With 4 bases removed from V and 2 bases from J, the gap between germline ends came to 12 bases. The CDR3 sequence is CASSGRGPPYNEQFF. Written as DNA, the CDR3 is TGTGCCAGCAGTGGGCGAGGACCTCCCTACAATGAGCAGTTCTTC.

This chain links TRBV27 with TRBJ2-7; D gene ambiguous. The germline V and J ends were trimmed by 8 bases and 7 bases, with 12 bases remaining between them. The CDR3 sequence is 11 residues long. Germline assignment: CDR1 MNHEY and CDR2 SMNVEV (reference sequence). Written as DNA, the CDR3 is TGTGCCAGCGCCCCAGGTTTGGAGCAGTACTTC. Translated: CASAPGLEQYF.

This clone was seen just once. The V call is TRBV28, the J call TRBJ2-4, with D unresolved. This CDR3 has 18 amino acids. The germline CDR1 and CDR2 sequences are MDHEN and SYDVKM. Trimming took 4 bases from V and 0 from J, leaving 19 bases between them. The CDR3 bases are TGTGCCAGCAGTTATGCAGCAATAATTGATCTAGCCAAAAACATTCAGTACTTC. It is translated as CASSYAAIIDLAKNIQYF.

The sample holds a few counts of this clone. The chain recombines TRBV9 with TRBJ2-2, with D perhaps TRBD2 (5 bases). V gave up 4 bases and J gave up 6 bases, with 10 bases separating them. CDR3 size: 13 residues. CDR1 is SGDLS and CDR2 is YYNGEE in the germline V gene. CDR3 loop: CASSPRDSGELFF. The CDR3 DNA follows: TGTGCCAGCAGCCCCCGGGATTCCGGGGAGCTGTTTTTT.

This clone was counted only a few times. The chain combines TRBV10-1 with TRBJ2-2; TRBD1 might be the D (6 bases). Germline lookup yields CDR1 WNHNN and CDR2 SYGVQD (reference sequence). V was shortened by 3 bases and J by 2 bases, with 13 bases between the two germline ends. This CDR3 contains 16 residues. In DNA, the CDR3 is TGCGCCAGCAGTGAAAAACAGGGCCCTAACACCGGGGAGCTGTTTTTT. This sequence encodes CASSEKQGPNTGELFF.

The V and J genes are TRBV12-3 or TRBV12-4 and TRBJ1-1; D uncertain. This CDR3 is 12 amino acids long. V gave up 3 bases and J gave up 5 bases, with 7 bases separating them. The CDR3 region is CASSFLRTEAFF. The CDR3 coding sequence is TGTGCCAGCAGTTTCCTCCGAACTGAAGCTTTCTTT.

In this sample, this clone turned up once. V is TRBV6-2 or TRBV6-3 and J is TRBJ2-5; 8 positions agree with TRBD2. CDR3 length: 15 amino acids. Trimming at V came to 8 bases and at J to 1 base, leaving 9 bases not matched to a gene. In germline, CDR1 is MNHEY, CDR2 SVGEGT. CDR3: CASGLRGAIQETQYF. The CDR3, as DNA: TGTGCCAGCGGCCTGCGGGGGGCCATCCAAGAGACCCAGTACTTC.